The 15 T cell receptor beta chains in this list originate from one sample, sequenced in a study of cytomegalovirus exposure and HLA in healthy donors (dated by TCRdb to the late 2010s). The method behind the library was the immunoSEQ multiplex PCR assay. A mixture of 60 forward primers for TCR Vbeta segments and 13 reverse primers for TCR Jbeta segments was used in the multiplex PCR. As stored in TCRdb, this immuneACCESS dataset retains in-frame rearrangements with V and J assigned. A fraction of the clones does not appear; measured against another copy, unresolved V genes explain less than half of the discrepancy, and the remainder lacks a known reason. The table for this sample lists 150,000 to 200,000 clones; approximately 82% of them were counted only once. The top ten clonotypes cover approximately 2% of the sample. The sequencing input was PBMCs. These TCRs come from a woman between 25 and 40 years old in good health and CMV-seronegative.

V is TRBV5-1 and J is TRBJ2-2; the match to TRBD1 covers 9 bases. J was trimmed by 4 bases and V by 7 bases; bases with no gene match: 2. Germline CDR1 is SGHRS and CDR2 is YFSETQ. CDR3 length equals 13 residues. The CDR3 nucleotides are TGCGCCAGCGGACAGGGGTCCACCGGGGAGCTGTTTTTT. Amino acid sequence: CASGQGSTGELFF.

The chain carries TRBV2 and TRBJ1-4; a weak D match, TRBD1 (6 bases). Germline V CDR1 and CDR2: SNHLY, FYNNEI. This CDR3 is 16 amino acids long. The V gene lost 1 base and the J gene lost 7 bases, with 16 bases spanning the gap. The chain's CDR3 is CASSEGRGQVPEKLFF. As DNA, the CDR3 is TGTGCCAGCAGTGAAGGAAGGGGACAAGTCCCTGAAAAACTGTTTTTT.

V is TRBV5-6 and J is TRBJ2-2, with 8 bases identical to TRBD1. CDR3 length: 14 amino acids. Unmatched junction bases numbered 7, after V lost 7 bases and J lost 5 bases. Germline CDR1 reads SGHDT; CDR2 reads YYEEEE. The CDR3 coding sequence is TGTGCCAGCTCCGGACAGGGAAAAACCGGGGAGCTGTTTTTT. This translates into CASSGQGKTGELFF.

The chain recombines TRBV7-9 with TRBJ1-4; 7 bases agree with TRBD1. With V trimmed by 3 bases and J by 7 bases, 8 bases remained unmatched. CDR1 and CDR2 from the germline V gene are SEHNR and FQNEAQ (reference sequence). This CDR3 spans 15 amino acids. The CDR3 reads CASSLRTGRGEKLFF. In DNA, the CDR3 is TGTGCCAGCAGCTTGAGGACAGGCCGGGGTGAAAAACTGTTTTTT.

The V gene is TRBV2, the J gene TRBJ2-3; 9 bases are shared with TRBD2. V was clipped by 7 bases and J by 0 bases; unmatched bases: 5. The CDR3 contains 15 residues. The germline CDR1 and CDR2 sequences are SNHLY and FYNNEI. CDR3 DNA sequence: TGTGCCAGCATCAATAGCGGGAGTAGCACAGATACGCAGTATTTT. This translates into CASINSGSSTDTQYF.

The V and J genes are TRBV6-5 and TRBJ1-2; D remains unclear. V lost 3 bases and J 7 bases, leaving 9 bases between the germline ends. The CDR3 contains 12 residues. Germline CDR1 is MNHEY and CDR2 is SVGAGI. DNA for the CDR3: TGTGCCAGCAGTTATGCACATGGTGGCTACACCTTC. It translates to CASSYAHGGYTF.

The rearrangement joins TRBV29-1 to TRBJ1-1; 7 bases align to TRBD1. CDR3 length: 13 amino acids. After removal of 6 bases from V and 4 bases from J, the junction contained 8 bases not matched to a gene. Germline lookup yields CDR1 SQVTM and CDR2 ANQGSEA. In nucleotides, the CDR3 is TGCAGCGTACGGACAGGATTGGTCACTGAAGCTTTCTTT. This codes for CSVRTGLVTEAFF.

This chain connects TRBV19 to TRBJ2-2; the D gene is possibly TRBD1 (5 bases). The germline V gene encodes CDR1 LNHDA and CDR2 SQIVND (reference sequence). V was cut by 3 bases and J by 1 base, with 9 bases left in between. CDR3 size: 15 residues. Here the CDR3 reads CASSIRARNTGELFF. The CDR3 DNA is TGTGCCAGTAGTATCAGGGCTAGGAACACCGGGGAGCTGTTTTTT.

This clone came up a few times. The germline gene is not matched at one end of the junction; a read error may be the cause. J is TRBJ2-4 and V is TRBV19; no reliable D call. The CDR3 sequence is 13 residues long. Germline V gene lookup returns CDR1 LNHDA and CDR2 SQIVND (reference sequence). The CDR3 reads CASSPPLKNSQYF. CDR3 nucleotides: TGTGCCAGTAGTCCACCCCTAAAAAACAGTCAGTACTTC.

The chain combines TRBV5-4 with TRBJ2-5; no firm D call. The last part of the DNA fits TRBJ2-7 better; the J call may be wrong. Germline lookup yields CDR1 SGHNT and CDR2 YYREEE (reference sequence). This CDR3 region has 14 residues. CDR3 residues: CASSLTSGTYEQYF. The CDR3 DNA reads as TGTGCCAGCAGCTTAACCTCAGGAACCTACGAGCAGTACTTC.

The CDR3: CASSLGYRGGYHNNEQFF. CDR3 DNA: TGTGCCAGCAGTTTAGGTTACCGAGGAGGGTACCATAACAATGAGCAGTTCTTC. The chain has TRBV27 and TRBJ2-1; TRBD2 might be the D (6 bases). Between the trimmed V and J ends, which lost 2 bases and 5 bases, there was a span of 22 bases. Looked up from germline, CDR1 is MNHEY and CDR2 is SMNVEV (reference sequence). CDR3 length equals 18 residues.

J is TRBJ1-1 and V is TRBV29-1; 7 nucleotides line up with TRBD1. Trimming removed 4 bases from V and 0 bases from J; junction bases left unmatched: 11. Germline V gene sequence: CDR1 SQVTM, CDR2 ANQGSEA. The CDR3 sequence is 16 residues long. The CDR3 here is CSVGGESGQLNTEAFF. In DNA, the CDR3 is TGCAGCGTTGGAGGGGAGTCGGGACAGTTGAACACTGAAGCTTTCTTT.

This chain uses TRBV10-3 with TRBJ2-5; tentative D call: TRBD2 (7 bases). Between the trimmed V and J ends, which lost 3 bases and 2 bases, there was a span of 13 bases. The CDR3 runs to 15 residues. Germline CDR1 is ENHRY and CDR2 is SYGVKD. The CDR3 coding sequence is TGTGCCATCAGTGACGAGGGGGGGCGACAAGAGACCCAGTACTTC. Its translation is CAISDEGGRQETQYF.

This clone was counted only a few times. This chain links TRBV4-3 with TRBJ2-1; 12 nucleotides agree with TRBD2. The germline gives CDR1 LGHNA, CDR2 YSLEER. The CDR3 is 17 residues long. The V and J ends lost 0 bases and 4 bases, in that order; junction bases with no gene match: 4. The CDR3 reads CASSQDFGTSGYNEQFF. CDR3 sequence (DNA): TGCGCCAGCAGCCAAGATTTCGGGACTAGCGGGTACAATGAGCAGTTCTTC.

The chain employs TRBV28 and TRBJ1-1; D gene ambiguous. Germline CDR1 reads MDHEN; CDR2 reads SYDVKM. The V end was cut by 5 bases, the J end by 4 bases, with 8 bases between. This CDR3 is built from 12 residues. CDR3 nucleotides: TGTGCCAGCAGTCCCTCGGTCACTGAAGCTTTCTTT. This sequence encodes CASSPSVTEAFF. Supplemented by reference TRBV28 and TRBJ1-1, the full variable domain reads DVKVTQSSRYLVKRTGEKVFLECVQDMDHENMFWYRQDPGLGLRLIYFSYDVKMKEKGDIPEGYSVSREKKERFSLILESASTNQTSMYLCASSPSVTEAFFGQGTRLTVV.